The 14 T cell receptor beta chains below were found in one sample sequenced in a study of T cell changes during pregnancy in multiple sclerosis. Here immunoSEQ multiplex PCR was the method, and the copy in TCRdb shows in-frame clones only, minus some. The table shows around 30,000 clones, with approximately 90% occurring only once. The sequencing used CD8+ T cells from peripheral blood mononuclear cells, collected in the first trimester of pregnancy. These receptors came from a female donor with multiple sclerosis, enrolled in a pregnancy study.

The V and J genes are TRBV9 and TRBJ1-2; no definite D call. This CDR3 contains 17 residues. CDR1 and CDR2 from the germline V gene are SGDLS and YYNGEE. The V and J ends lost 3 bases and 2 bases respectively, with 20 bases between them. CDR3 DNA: TGTGCCAGCAGCGCCCCAACAAAGTCACTCGGGAACTATGGCTACACCTTC. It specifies CASSAPTKSLGNYGYTF.

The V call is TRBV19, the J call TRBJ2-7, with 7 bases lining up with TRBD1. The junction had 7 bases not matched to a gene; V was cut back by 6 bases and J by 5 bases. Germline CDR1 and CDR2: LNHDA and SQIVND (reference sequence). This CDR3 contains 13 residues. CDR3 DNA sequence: TGTGCCAGTAGGGGAAGGGGGCCGAACGAGCAGTACTTC. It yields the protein CASRGRGPNEQYF.

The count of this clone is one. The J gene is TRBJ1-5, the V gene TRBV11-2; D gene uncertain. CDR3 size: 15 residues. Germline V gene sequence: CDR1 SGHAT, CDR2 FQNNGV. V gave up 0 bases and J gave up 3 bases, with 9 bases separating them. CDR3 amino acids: CASSLDPGYNQPQHF. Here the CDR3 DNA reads TGTGCCAGCAGCTTAGATCCAGGCTACAATCAGCCCCAGCATTTT.

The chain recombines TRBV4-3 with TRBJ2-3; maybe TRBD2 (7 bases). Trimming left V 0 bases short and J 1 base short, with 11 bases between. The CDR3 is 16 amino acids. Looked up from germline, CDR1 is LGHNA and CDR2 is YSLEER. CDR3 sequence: CASSQEGGARTDTQYF. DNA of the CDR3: TGCGCCAGCAGCCAAGAGGGGGGGGCTCGCACAGATACGCAGTATTTT.

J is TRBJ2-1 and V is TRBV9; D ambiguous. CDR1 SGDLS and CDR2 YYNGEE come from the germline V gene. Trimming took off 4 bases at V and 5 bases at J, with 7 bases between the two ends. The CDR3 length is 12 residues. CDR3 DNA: TGTGCCAGCAGCCCGAGTGACAATGAGCAGTTCTTC. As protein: CASSPSDNEQFF.

CDR3 in DNA: TGTGCCAGTAGTAGGCAGGGGGACTATGGCTACACCTTC. It codes for CASSRQGDYGYTF. The chain employs TRBV19 and TRBJ1-2, with 7 positions matching TRBD1. Germline CDR1 reads LNHDA; CDR2 reads SQIVND (reference sequence). This CDR3 comprises 13 residues. With V trimmed by 4 bases and J by 3 bases, 2 bases remained unmatched.

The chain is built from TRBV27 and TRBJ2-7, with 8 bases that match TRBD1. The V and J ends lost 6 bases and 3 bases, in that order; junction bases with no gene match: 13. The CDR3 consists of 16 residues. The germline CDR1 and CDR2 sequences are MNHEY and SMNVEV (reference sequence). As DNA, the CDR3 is TGTGCCAGCAGCCCCGCGTCCGGGACAGGCGACTACGAGCAGTACTTC. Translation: CASSPASGTGDYEQYF.

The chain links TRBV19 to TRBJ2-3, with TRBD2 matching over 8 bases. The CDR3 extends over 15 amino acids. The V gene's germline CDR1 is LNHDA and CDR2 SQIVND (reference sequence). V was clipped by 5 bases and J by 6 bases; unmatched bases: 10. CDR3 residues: CASSAAGTRGDTQYF. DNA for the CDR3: TGTGCCAGTAGTGCTGCCGGGACTAGGGGGGATACGCAGTATTTT.

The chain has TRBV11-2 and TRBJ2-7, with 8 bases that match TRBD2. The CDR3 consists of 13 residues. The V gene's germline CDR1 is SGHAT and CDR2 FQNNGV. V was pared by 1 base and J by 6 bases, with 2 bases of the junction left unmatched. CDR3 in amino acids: CASSLAGLVEQYF. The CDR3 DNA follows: TGTGCCAGCAGCTTAGCGGGACTAGTCGAGCAGTACTTC.

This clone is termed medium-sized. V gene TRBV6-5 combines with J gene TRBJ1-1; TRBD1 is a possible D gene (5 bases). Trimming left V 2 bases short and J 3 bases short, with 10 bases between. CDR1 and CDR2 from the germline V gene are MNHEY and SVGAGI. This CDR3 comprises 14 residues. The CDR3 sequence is CASSYRGLYTEAFF. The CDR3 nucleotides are TGTGCCAGCAGTTACCGGGGGTTGTACACTGAAGCTTTCTTT.

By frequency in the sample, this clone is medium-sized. CDR3 in DNA: TGTGCCAGCAGTTATGGGGAGAGGACTGAAGCTTTCTTT. Translation: CASSYGERTEAFF. The gene calls are TRBV6-4 and TRBJ1-1; D unclear. The germline V and J ends were trimmed by 5 bases and 5 bases, with 12 bases remaining between them. Germline values: CDR1 MRHNA, CDR2 SNTAGT. This CDR3 contains 13 residues.

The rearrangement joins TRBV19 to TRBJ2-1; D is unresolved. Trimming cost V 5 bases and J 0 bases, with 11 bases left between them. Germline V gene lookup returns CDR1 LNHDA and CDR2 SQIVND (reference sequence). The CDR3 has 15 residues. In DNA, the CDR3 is TGTGCCAGTAGTCCTACGGCTAGCTCCTACAATGAGCAGTTCTTC. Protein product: CASSPTASSYNEQFF.

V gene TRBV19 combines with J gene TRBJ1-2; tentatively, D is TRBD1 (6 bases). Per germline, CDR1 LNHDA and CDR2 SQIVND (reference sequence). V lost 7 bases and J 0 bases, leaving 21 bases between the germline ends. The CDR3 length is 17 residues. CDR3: CASTPDRRLPANYGYTF. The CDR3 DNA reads TGTGCCAGTACCCCCGACAGGCGACTACCAGCTAACTATGGCTACACCTTC.

CDR3 amino acids: CASRTGLGYTF. Here the CDR3 DNA reads TGTGCCAGCAGGACAGGGCTCGGCTACACCTTC. The chain employs TRBV27 and TRBJ1-2, with TRBD1 identical over 7 bases. From germline, CDR1 is MNHEY and CDR2 SMNVEV (reference sequence). V dropped 6 bases and J dropped 8; count of bases not matched to a gene: 3. The CDR3 totals 11 residues.